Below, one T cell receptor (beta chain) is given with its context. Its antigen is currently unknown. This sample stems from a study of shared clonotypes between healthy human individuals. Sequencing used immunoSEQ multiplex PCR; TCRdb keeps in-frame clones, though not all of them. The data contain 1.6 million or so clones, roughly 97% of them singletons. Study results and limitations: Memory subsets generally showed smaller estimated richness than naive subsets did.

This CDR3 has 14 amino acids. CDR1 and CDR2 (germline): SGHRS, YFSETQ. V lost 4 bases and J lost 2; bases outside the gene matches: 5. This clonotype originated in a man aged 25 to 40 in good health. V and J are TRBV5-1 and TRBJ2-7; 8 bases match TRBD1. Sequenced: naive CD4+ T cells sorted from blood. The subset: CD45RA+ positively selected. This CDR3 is CASSTTGGAYEQYF. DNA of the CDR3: TGCGCCAGCAGCACCACAGGGGGAGCCTACGAGCAGTACTTC.